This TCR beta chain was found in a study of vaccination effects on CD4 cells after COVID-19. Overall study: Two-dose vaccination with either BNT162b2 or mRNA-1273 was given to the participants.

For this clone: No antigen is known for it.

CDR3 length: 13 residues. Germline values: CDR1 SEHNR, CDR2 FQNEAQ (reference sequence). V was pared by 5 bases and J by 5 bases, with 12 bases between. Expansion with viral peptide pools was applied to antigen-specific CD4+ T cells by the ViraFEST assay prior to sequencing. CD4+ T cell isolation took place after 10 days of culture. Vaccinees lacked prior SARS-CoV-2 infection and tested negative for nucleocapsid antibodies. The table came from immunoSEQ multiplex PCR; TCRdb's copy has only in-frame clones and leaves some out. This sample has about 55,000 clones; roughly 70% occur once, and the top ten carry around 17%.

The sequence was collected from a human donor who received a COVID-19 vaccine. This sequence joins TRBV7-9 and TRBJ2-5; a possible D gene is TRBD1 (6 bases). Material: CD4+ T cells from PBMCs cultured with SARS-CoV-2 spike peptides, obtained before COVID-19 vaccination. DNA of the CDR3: TGTGCCAGCAGCACAGGGAGATACGAGACCCAGTACTTC. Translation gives CASSTGRYETQYF.